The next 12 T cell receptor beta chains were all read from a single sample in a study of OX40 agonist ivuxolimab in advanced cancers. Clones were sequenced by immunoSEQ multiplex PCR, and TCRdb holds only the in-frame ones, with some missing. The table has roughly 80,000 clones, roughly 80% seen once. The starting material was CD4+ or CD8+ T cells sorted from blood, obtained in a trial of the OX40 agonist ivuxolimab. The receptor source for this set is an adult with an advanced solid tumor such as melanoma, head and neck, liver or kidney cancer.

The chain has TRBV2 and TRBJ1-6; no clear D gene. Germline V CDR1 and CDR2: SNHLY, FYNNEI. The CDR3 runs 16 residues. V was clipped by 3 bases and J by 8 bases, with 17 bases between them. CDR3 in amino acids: CASSELEVFNDSPLHF. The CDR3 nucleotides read TGTGCCAGCAGTGAGCTTGAGGTTTTCAATGATTCACCCCTCCACTTT.

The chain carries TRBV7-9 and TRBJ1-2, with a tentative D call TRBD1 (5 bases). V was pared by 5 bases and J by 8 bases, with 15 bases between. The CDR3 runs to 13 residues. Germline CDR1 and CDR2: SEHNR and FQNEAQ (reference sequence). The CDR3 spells CASSTGRRGGYTF. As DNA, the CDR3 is TGTGCCAGCAGCACAGGCAGGCGAGGGGGCTACACCTTC.

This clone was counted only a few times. In DNA form, the CDR3 reads TGTGCCAGCAGTTGGGGGACTAGCGGGAGGGCCGGAGATACGCAGTATTTT. Translating it yields CASSWGTSGRAGDTQYF. The J gene is TRBJ2-3, the V gene TRBV28; TRBD2 matches at 16 bases. The CDR3 sequence is 17 residues long. J gave up 5 bases and V 4 bases, and 6 bases lay outside the gene matches. Germline values: CDR1 MDHEN, CDR2 SYDVKM.

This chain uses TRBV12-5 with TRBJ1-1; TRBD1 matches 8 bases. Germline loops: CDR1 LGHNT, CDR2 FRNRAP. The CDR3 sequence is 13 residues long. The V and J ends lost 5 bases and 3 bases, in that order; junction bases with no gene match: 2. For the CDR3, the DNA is TGTGCTAGTGGTCCGGACAGGGACACTGAAGCTTTCTTT. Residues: CASGPDRDTEAFF.

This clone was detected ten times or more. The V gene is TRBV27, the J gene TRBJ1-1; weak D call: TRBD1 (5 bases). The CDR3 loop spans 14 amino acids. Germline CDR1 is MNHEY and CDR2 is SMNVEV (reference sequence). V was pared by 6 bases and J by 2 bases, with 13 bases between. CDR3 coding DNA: TGTGCCAGCAGCTCGGGACGAATCAACACTGAAGCTTTCTTT. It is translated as CASSSGRINTEAFF.

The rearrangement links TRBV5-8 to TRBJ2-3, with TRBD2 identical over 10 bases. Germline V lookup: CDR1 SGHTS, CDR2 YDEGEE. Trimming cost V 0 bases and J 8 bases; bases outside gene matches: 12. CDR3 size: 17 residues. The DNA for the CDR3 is TGTGCCAGCAGCTTGGAGATAAACCATAGACTAGCGGGTACGCAGTATTTT. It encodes CASSLEINHRLAGTQYF. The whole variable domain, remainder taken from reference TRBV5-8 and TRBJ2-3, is EAGVTQSPTHLIKTRGQQATLRCSPISGHTSVYWYQQALGLGLQFLLWYDEGEERNRGNFPPRFSGRQFPNYSSELNVNALELEDSALYLCASSLEINHRLAGTQYFGPGTRLTVL.

The CDR3 DNA sequence: TGTGCCAGCAGCGAACGACTAGCGGGAGAGACCCAGTACTTC. Translated, it gives CASSERLAGETQYF. The V call is TRBV7-2, the J call TRBJ2-5; 10 bases align to TRBD2. V trimming: 5 bases; J trimming: 4 bases; junction bases outside the gene matches: 4. Germline V gene data show CDR1 as SGHTA and CDR2 as FQGNSA. The CDR3 runs 14 residues.

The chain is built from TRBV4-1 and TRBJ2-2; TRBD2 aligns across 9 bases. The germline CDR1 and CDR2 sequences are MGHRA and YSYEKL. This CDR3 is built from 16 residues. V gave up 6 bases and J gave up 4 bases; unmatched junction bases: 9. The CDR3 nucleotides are TGCGCCAGCAGTCGAGGGCTAGCGGGACTCACCGGGGAGCTGTTTTTT. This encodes CASSRGLAGLTGELFF.

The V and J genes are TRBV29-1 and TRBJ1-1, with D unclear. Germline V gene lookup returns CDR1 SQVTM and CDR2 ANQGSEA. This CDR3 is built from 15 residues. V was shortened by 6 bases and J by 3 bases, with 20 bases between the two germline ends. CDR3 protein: CSVDPGRAPHTEAFF. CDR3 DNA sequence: TGCAGCGTCGATCCGGGCCGAGCGCCCCACACTGAAGCTTTCTTT.

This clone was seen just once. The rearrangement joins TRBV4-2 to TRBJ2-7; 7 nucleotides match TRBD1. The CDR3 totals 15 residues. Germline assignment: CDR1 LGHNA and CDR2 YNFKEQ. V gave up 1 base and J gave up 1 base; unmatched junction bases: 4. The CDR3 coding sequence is TGTGCCAGCAGCCAAGTTCTGGGACAGTCCTACGAGCAGTACTTC. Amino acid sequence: CASSQVLGQSYEQYF.

Here the CDR3 DNA reads TGTGCCAGCAGCCCCCGGGAGAGCTCCTACGAGCAGTACTTC. Protein sequence: CASSPRESSYEQYF. The chain couples TRBV9 to TRBJ2-7; a possible D gene is TRBD2 (6 bases). The CDR3 is made up of 14 amino acids. V was trimmed by 4 bases and J by 0 bases, leaving 11 bases between them. Per the germline V gene, CDR1 is SGDLS and CDR2 is YYNGEE.

The CDR3 spells CASSQDWRQGLGETQYF. The CDR3 bases are TGCGCCAGCAGCCAAGATTGGCGACAGGGTCTTGGGGAGACCCAGTACTTC. The chain has TRBV4-1 and TRBJ2-5; 7 nucleotides line up with TRBD1. CDR1 and CDR2 from the germline V gene are MGHRA and YSYEKL. Trimming cost V 0 bases and J 5 bases; bases outside gene matches: 12. This CDR3 contains 17 residues.